Below, one T cell receptor beta chain is given with its context. Its antigen is currently unknown. The source of the sample is a study of immune cell composition in non-small cell lung cancer. This table comes from immunoSEQ multiplex PCR, and its TCRdb copy is limited to in-frame clones, with some not included. The table includes some 2,500 clones, around 75% detected once. Findings and limits, study-wide: TIL tumour reactivity correlated with maximal tumour-associated clone frequency in adenocarcinoma.

The clonotype comes from a human donor with non-small cell lung cancer. Source material: lung tumor tissue.

The CDR3 DNA reads as TGCAGCGTTGGCAGACAGGGCACTGAAGCTTTCTTT. Amino acids: CSVGRQGTEAFF. The rearrangement links TRBV29-1 to TRBJ1-1; TRBD1 matches 7 bases. J gave up 4 bases and V 4 bases, and 3 bases lay outside the gene matches. This CDR3 region has 12 residues. From germline, CDR1 is SQVTM and CDR2 ANQGSEA.